The sequence of this T cell receptor beta chain was determined in a study of T cell changes during pregnancy in multiple sclerosis. Profiling relied on immunoSEQ multiplex PCR, and the TCRdb table lists in-frame clones only, not all of them. In the table there are about 98,000 clones, about 92% of which are singletons. The CDR3 loop spans 13 amino acids. Germline-derived CDR1 and CDR2 are PRHDT and FYEKMQ (reference sequence). The ends lost 3 bases at V and 6 bases at J; junction bases unmatched: 2. The chain uses TRBV13 and TRBJ2-1; 7 bases line up with TRBD2. The receptor was isolated from a female donor in good health, enrolled as a control in a pregnancy study. Sample: peripheral blood, taken after pregnancy. Here the CDR3 DNA reads TGTGCCAGCAGCTTGCGGGGGAGCAATGAGCAGTTCTTC. Its translation: CASSLRGSNEQFF.